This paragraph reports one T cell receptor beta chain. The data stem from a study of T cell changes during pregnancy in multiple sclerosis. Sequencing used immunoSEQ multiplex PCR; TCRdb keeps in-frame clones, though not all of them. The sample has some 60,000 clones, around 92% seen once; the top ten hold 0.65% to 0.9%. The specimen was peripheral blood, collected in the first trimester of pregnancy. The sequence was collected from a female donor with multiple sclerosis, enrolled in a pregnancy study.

This CDR3 reads CASSVATGRGGLDTQYF. CDR3 nucleotides: TGTGCCAGCAGCGTAGCTACCGGACGGGGGGGCTTGGATACGCAGTATTTT. The gene calls are TRBV9 and TRBJ2-3; the match to TRBD2 covers 8 bases. The CDR3 extends over 17 amino acids. CDR1 is SGDLS and CDR2 is YYNGEE in the germline V gene. V lost 0 bases to trimming and J lost 6 bases; unmatched junction nucleotides: 12.